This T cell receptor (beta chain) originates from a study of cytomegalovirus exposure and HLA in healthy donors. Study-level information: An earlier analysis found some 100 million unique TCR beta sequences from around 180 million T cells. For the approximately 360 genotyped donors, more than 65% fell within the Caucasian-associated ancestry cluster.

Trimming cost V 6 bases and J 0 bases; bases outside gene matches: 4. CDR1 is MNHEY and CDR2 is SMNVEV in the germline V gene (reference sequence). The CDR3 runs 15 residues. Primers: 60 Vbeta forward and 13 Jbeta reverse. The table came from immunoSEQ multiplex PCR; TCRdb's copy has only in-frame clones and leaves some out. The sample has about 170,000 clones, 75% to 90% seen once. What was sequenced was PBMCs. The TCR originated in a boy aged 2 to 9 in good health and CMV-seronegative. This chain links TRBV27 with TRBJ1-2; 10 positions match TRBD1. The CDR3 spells CASRGTGDTNYGYTF. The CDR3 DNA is TGTGCCAGCAGGGGGACAGGGGACACTAACTATGGCTACACCTTC.